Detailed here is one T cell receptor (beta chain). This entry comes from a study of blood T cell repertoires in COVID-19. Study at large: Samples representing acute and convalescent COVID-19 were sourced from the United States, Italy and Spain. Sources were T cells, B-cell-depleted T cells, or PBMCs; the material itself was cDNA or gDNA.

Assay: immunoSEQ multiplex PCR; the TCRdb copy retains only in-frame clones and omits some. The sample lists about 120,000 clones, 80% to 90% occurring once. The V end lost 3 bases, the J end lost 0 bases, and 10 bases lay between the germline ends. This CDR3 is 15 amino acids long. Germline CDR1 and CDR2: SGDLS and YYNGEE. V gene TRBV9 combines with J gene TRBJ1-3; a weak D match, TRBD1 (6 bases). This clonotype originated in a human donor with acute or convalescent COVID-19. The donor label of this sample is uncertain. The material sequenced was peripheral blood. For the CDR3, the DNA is TGTGCCAGCAGCGAGGACAGCAACTCTGGAAACACCATATATTTT. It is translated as CASSEDSNSGNTIYF.